The rows below give T cell receptor beta chains drawn from one sample of a study of PD-1 blockade in classical Hodgkin lymphoma. Assay used: immunoSEQ multiplex PCR; TCRdb lists only in-frame clones, some missing. The sample contains over 20,000 clones, 80% of which appear only once. The sample in question was peripheral blood mononuclear cells (PBMCs), obtained before the fourth cycle of nivolumab. These receptors were collected from a human donor with classical Hodgkin lymphoma. Each CDR3 is given with its conserved first and last residue. The order of the fields is CDR3 protein, CDR3 DNA, D gene, clone size, J gene, V gene. D genes are given only for firm matches. Only some rows state a clone size, as once, few, many or a class for expanded clones.

CASSQEVVYEQYF,TGTGCCAGCAGCCAAGAGGTAGTCTACGAGCAGTACTTC,NA,NA,TRBJ2-7,TRBV4-2
CAISELLYEQYF,TGTGCCATCAGTGAGTTACTTTACGAGCAGTACTTC,NA,NA,TRBJ2-7,TRBV10-3
CASSPRGRSTEAFF,TGTGCCAGCAGTCCCAGGGGACGGTCGACTGAAGCTTTCTTT,NA,few,TRBJ1-1,TRBV6-6
CASSFLSRQESQYF,TGTGCCAGCAGCTTCTTGAGTCGGCAAGAGTCCCAGTACTTC,NA,NA,TRBJ2-5,TRBV5-4
CASSQFSRGAYEQYF,TGTGCCAGCAGCCAATTTTCGCGGGGAGCCTACGAGCAGTACTTC,NA,NA,TRBJ2-7,TRBV4-2
CASRNDRAASGANVLTF,TGTGCCAGCAGAAATGACAGGGCCGCATCTGGGGCCAACGTCCTGACTTTC,TRBD1,few,TRBJ2-6,TRBV7-2
CASSLWAGDTEAFF,TGTGCCAGCAGTTTATGGGCAGGGGATACTGAAGCTTTCTTT,NA,few,TRBJ1-1,TRBV28
CASSREVRVSDYGYTF,TGCGCCAGCAGCCGCGAGGTTAGGGTTTCTGACTATGGCTACACCTTC,NA,few,TRBJ1-2,TRBV4-1
CASSLAGMFAFF,TGTGCCAGCAGCTTAGCTGGCATGTTTGCTTTCTTT,NA,NA,TRBJ1-1,TRBV7-2
CASSYSGFRGNTEAFF,TGTGCCAGCAGTTACAGTGGGTTCAGAGGGAACACTGAAGCTTTCTTT,NA,NA,TRBJ1-1,TRBV6-5
CASSVIGEKLFF,TGTGCCAGCAGTGTAATTGGAGAAAAACTGTTTTTT,NA,NA,TRBJ1-4,TRBV2
CASRLGQGATDTQYF,TGTGCCAGTAGGCTGGGACAGGGGGCCACAGATACGCAGTATTTT,TRBD1,few,TRBJ2-3,TRBV19
CASNLGATDTQYF,TGCGCCAGTAACTTGGGGGCCACAGATACGCAGTATTTT,NA,NA,TRBJ2-3,TRBV5-1
CASSSLGTGGTYEQYF,TGTGCCAGCAGTTCCCTAGGGACAGGGGGAACCTACGAGCAGTACTTC,TRBD1,NA,TRBJ2-7,TRBV28
CASSLVAGQEQFF,TGTGCCAGCAGCTTGGTAGCGGGCCAGGAGCAGTTCTTC,TRBD2,NA,TRBJ2-1,TRBV5-4
CAWSPGTLGGQYF,TGTGCCTGGAGTCCCGGGACCCTAGGAGGTCAGTACTTC,NA,few,TRBJ2-4,TRBV30
CSVEGGRNYGYTF,TGCAGCGTTGAAGGGGGGCGGAACTATGGCTACACCTTC,NA,NA,TRBJ1-2,TRBV29-1